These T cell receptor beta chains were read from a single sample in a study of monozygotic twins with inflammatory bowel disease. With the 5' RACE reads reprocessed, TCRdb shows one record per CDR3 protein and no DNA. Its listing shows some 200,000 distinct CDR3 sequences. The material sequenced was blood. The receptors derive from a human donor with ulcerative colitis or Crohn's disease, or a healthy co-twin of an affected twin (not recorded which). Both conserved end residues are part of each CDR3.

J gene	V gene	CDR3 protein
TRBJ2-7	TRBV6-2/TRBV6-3	CASSYSTWEGIYEQYF
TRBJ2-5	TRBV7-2	CASSLQREGETQYF
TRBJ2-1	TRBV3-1	CASSPSAYNEQFF
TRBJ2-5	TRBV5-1	CASSRNRDQETQYF
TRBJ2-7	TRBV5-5	CASTLGGAGWSSYEQYF
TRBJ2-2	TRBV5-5	CASSLALAGTPNTGELFF
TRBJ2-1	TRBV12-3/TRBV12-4	CASSFEWASYNEQFF
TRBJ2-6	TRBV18	CASSPDRSGANVLTF
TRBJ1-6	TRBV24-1	CATSDPTGGRPLHF
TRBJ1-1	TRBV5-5	CASSSASSGGAAFF
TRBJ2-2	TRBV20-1	CSARHSKGGELFF
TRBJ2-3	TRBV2	CASMWGKDTQYF
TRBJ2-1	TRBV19	CASSIGAGGNNEQFF
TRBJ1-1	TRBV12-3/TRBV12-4	CASIATGRTEAFF
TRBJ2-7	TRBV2	CASSGRPEGYEQYF